What follows is one TCR beta chain and its context. These data are taken from a study of T cells in Graves' hyperthyroidism and ophthalmopathy. RNA transcripts yielded amplified TCR beta CDR3 regions. RT-PCR in the first round (using the HTBI primer set) targeted the TCR CDR3. TCRdb reprocessed the multiplex PCR reads with MiXCR, giving one entry per CDR3 protein. The data show a few hundred thousand distinct CDR3 sequences, approximately 20% seen once. The receptor's source is a man aged 30 to 39 with Graves' ophthalmopathy. The sample consisted of blood.

CDR3 sequence: CATSTGQGIYEQYF. CDR3 in DNA: TGTGCCACAAGCACGGGACAGGGGATCTACGAGCAGTACTTC. This chain connects TRBV19 to TRBJ2-7, with TRBD1 matching over 10 bases. V shed 10 bases and J 3 bases; nucleotides not matched to a gene: 9. The CDR3 is made up of 14 amino acids. Germline CDR1 reads LNHDA; CDR2 reads SQIVND (reference sequence). Based on the CDR3 plus reference TRBV19 and TRBJ2-7, the full variable domain is DGGITQSPKYLFRKEGQNVTLSCEQNLNHDAMYWYRQDPGQGLRLIYYSQIVNDFQKGDIAEGYSVSREKKESFPLTVTSAQKNPTAFYLCATSTGQGIYEQYFGPGTRLTVT.